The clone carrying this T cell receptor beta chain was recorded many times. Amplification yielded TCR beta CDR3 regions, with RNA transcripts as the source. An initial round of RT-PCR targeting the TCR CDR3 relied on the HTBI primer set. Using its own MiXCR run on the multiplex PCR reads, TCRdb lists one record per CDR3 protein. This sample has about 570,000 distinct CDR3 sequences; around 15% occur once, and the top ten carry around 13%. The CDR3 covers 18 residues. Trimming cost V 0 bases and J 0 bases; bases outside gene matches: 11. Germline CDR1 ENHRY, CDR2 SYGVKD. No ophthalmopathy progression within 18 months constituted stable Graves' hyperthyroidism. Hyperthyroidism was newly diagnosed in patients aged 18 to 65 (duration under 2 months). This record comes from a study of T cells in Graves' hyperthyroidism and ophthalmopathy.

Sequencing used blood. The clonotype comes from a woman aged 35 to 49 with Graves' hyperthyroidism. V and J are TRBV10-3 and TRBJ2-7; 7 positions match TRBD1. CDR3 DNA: TGTGCCATCAGTGAGTCCCGTGTTAAGAGGGACAGCTCCTACGAGCAGTACTTC. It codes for CAISESRVKRDSSYEQYF.